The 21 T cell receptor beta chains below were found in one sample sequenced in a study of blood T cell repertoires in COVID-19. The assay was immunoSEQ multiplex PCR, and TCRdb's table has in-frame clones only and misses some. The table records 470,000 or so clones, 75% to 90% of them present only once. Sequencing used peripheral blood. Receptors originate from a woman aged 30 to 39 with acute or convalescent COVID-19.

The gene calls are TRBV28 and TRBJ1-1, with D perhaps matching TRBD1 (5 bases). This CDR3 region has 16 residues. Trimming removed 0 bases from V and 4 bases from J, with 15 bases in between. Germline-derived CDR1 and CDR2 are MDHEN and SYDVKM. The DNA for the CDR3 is TGTGCCAGCAGTTTATGGACCGTCGGGGGGGGCACTGAAGCTTTCTTT. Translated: CASSLWTVGGGTEAFF.

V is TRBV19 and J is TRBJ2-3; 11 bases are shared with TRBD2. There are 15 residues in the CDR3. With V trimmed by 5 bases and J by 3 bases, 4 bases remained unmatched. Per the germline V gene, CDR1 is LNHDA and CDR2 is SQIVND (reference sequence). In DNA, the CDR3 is TGTGCCAGTAGTCCCCGACTAGCGGGAACAGATACGCAGTATTTT. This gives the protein CASSPRLAGTDTQYF.

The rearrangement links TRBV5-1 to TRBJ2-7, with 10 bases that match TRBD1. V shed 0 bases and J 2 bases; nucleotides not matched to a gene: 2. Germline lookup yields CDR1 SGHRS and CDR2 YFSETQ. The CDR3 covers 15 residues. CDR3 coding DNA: TGCGCCAGCAGCTTGGGAGACAGGGGGCCCTACGAGCAGTACTTC. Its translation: CASSLGDRGPYEQYF.

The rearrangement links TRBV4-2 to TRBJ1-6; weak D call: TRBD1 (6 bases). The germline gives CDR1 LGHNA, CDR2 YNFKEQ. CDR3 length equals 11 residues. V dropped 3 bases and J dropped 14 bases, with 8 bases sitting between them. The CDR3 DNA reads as TGTGCCAGCAGCCATGGACAGTCCCTCCACTTT. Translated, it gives CASSHGQSLHF.

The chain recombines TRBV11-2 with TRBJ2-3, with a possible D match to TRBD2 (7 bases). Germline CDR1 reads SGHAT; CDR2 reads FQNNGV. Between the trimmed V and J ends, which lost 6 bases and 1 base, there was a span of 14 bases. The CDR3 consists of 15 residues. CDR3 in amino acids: CASRGGRGGTDTQYF. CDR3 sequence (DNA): TGTGCCAGCAGGGGGGGGCGGGGCGGCACAGATACGCAGTATTTT. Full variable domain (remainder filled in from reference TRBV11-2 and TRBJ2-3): EAGVAQSPRYKIIEKRQSVAFWCNPISGHATLYWYQQILGQGPKLLIQFQNNGVVDDSQLPKDRFSAERLKGVDSTLKIQPAKLEDSAVYLCASRGGRGGTDTQYFGPGTRLTVL.

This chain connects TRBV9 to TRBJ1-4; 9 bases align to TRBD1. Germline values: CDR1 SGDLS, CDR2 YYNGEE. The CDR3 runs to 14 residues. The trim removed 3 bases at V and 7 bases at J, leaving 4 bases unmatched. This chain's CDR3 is CASSGGQGPEKLFF. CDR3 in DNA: TGTGCCAGCAGCGGTGGACAGGGGCCTGAAAAACTGTTTTTT.

CDR3 loop: CASSSEQGDRYGYTF. The CDR3 DNA sequence: TGTGCCAGCAGCTCAGAACAGGGGGATCGCTATGGCTACACCTTC. This chain connects TRBV11-1 to TRBJ1-2, with 8 bases identical to TRBD1. CDR3 length equals 15 residues. J lost 4 bases, V lost 4 bases, and 8 bases had no gene match. Per germline, CDR1 SGHAT and CDR2 FQDESV (reference sequence).

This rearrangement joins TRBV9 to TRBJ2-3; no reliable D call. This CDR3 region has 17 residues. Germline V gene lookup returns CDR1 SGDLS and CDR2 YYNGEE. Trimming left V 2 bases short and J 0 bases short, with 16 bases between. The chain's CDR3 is CASSVANGFASTDTQYF. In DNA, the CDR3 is TGTGCCAGCAGCGTGGCCAACGGGTTTGCTAGCACAGATACGCAGTATTTT. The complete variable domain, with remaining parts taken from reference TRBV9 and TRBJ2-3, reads DSGVTQTPKHLITATGQRVTLRCSPRSGDLSVYWYQQSLDQGLQFLIQYYNGEERAKGNILERFSAQQFPDLHSELNLSSLELGDSALYFCASSVANGFASTDTQYFGPGTRLTVL.

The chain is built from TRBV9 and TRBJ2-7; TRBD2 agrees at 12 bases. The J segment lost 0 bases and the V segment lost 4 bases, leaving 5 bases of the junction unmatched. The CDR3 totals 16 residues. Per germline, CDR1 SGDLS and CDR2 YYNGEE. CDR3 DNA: TGTGCCAGCAGCATCGGACTAGCGGGGAGCTCCTACGAGCAGTACTTC. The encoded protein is CASSIGLAGSSYEQYF.

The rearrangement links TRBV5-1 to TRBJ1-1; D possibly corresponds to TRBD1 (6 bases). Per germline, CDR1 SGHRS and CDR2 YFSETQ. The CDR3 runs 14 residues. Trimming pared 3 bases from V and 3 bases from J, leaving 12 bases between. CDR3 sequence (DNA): TGCGCCAGCAGCTGGGGGCCGGAAGACACTGAAGCTTTCTTT. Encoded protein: CASSWGPEDTEAFF.

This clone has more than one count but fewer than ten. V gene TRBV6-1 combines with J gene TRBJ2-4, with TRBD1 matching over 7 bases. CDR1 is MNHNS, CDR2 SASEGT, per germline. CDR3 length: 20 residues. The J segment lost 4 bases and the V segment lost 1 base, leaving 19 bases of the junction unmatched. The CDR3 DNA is TGTGCCAGCAGTGAAGGGTACGGATACTCTCGACAGGGCACAAAAAACATTCAGTACTTC. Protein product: CASSEGYGYSRQGTKNIQYF.

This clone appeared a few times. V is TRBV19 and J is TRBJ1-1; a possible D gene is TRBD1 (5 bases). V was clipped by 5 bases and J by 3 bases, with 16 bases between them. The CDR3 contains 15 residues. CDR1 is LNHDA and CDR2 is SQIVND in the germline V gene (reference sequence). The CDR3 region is CASSPRAMFHTEAFF. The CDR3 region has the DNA TGTGCCAGTAGTCCCAGGGCAATGTTTCACACTGAAGCTTTCTTT.

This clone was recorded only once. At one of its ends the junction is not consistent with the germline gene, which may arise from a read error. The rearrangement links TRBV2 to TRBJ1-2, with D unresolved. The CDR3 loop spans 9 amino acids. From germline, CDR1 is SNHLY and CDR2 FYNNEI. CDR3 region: CAIQPGVSF. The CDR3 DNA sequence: TGTGCCATCCAACCGGGAGTCTCCTTC.

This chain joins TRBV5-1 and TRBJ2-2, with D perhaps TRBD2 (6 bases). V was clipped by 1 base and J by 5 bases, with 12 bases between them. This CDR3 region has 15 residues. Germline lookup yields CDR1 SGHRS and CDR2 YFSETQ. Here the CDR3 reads CASSLPAGSTGELFF. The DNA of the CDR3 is TGCGCCAGCAGCTTGCCGGCGGGGAGTACCGGGGAGCTGTTTTTT. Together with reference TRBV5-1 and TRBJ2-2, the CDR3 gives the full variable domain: KAGVTQTPRYLIKTRGQQVTLSCSPISGHRSVSWYQQTPGQGLQFLFEYFSETQRNKGNFPGRFSGRQFSNSRSEMNVSTLELGDSALYLCASSLPAGSTGELFFGEGSRLTVL.

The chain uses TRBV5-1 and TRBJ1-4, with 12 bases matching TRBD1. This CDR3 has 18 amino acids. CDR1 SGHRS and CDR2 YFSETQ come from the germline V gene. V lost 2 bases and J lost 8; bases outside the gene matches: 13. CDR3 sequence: CASSFDLGQGASSEKLFF. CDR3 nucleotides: TGCGCCAGCAGCTTCGACCTGGGACAGGGGGCTTCCTCAGAAAAACTGTTTTTT.

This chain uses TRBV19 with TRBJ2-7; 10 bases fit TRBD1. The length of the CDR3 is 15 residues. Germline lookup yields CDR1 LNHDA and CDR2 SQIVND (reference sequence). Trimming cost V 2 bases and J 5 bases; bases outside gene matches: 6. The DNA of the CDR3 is TGTGCCAGTAGTATATTGGGACAGGGGAGGAACGAGCAGTACTTC. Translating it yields CASSILGQGRNEQYF.

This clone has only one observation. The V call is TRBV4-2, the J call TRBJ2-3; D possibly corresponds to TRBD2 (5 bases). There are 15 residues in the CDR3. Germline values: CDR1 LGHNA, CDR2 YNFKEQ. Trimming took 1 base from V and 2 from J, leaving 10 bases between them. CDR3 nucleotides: TGTGCCAGCAGCCAAGCGGGATCTTCCACAGATACGCAGTATTTT. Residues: CASSQAGSSTDTQYF.

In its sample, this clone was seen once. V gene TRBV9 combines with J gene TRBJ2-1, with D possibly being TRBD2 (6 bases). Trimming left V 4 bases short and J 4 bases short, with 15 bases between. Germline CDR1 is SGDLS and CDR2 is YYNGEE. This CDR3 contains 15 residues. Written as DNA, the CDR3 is TGTGCCAGCAGCTTAAGGGTTGGGACTTACAATGAGCAGTTCTTC. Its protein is CASSLRVGTYNEQFF.

The CDR3 loop reads CASSSTSGGDFYEQYF. The CDR3 nucleotides are TGCGCCAGCAGCTCGACTAGCGGGGGGGACTTCTACGAGCAGTACTTC. V and J are TRBV5-1 and TRBJ2-7; 14 bases map to TRBD2. The CDR3 is 16 amino acids. Germline CDR1 is SGHRS and CDR2 is YFSETQ. Trimming removed 3 bases from V and 3 bases from J; junction bases left unmatched: 5. Full variable domain (outside the CDR3, taken from reference TRBV5-1 and TRBJ2-7): KAGVTQTPRYLIKTRGQQVTLSCSPISGHRSVSWYQQTPGQGLQFLFEYFSETQRNKGNFPGRFSGRQFSNSRSEMNVSTLELGDSALYLCASSSTSGGDFYEQYFGPGTRLTVT.

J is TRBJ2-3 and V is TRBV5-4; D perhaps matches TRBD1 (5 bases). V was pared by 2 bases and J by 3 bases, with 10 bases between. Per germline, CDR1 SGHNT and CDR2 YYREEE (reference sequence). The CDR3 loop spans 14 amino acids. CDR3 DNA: TGTGCCAGCAGCTTAAGGGGATGGACAGATACGCAGTATTTT. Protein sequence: CASSLRGWTDTQYF.

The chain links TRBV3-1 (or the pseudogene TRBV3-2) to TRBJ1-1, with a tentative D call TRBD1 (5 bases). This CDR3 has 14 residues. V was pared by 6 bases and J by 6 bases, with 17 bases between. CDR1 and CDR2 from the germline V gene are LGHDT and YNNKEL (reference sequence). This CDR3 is CASSLYGQSAEAFF. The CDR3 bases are TGTGCCAGCAGTCTCTATGGACAAAGCGCTGAAGCTTTCTTT.